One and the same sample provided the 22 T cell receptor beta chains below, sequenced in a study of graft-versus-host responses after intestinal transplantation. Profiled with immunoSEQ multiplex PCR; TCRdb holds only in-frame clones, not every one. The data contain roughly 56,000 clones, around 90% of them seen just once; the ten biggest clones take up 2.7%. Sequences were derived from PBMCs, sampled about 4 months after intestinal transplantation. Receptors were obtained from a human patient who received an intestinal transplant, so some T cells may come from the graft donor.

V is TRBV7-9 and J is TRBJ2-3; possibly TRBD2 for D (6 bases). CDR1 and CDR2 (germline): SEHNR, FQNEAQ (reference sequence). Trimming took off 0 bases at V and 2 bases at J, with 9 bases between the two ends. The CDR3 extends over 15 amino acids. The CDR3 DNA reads TGTGCCAGCAGCTTAGCGTGGGACTTCACAGATACGCAGTATTTT. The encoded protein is CASSLAWDFTDTQYF.

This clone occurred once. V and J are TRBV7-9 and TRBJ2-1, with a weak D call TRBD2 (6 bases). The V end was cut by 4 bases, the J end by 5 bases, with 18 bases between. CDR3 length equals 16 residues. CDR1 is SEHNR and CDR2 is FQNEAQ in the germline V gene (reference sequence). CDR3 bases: TGTGCCAGCAGCTCCCGGGACTCCAATCGCGACAATGAGCAGTTCTTC. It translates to CASSSRDSNRDNEQFF.

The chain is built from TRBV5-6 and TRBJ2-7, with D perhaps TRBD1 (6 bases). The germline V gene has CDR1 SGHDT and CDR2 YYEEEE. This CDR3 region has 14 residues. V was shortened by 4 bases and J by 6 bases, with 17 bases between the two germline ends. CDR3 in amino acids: CASSPGARVSEQYF. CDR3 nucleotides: TGTGCCAGCAGCCCAGGGGCGCGGGTTAGCGAGCAGTACTTC.

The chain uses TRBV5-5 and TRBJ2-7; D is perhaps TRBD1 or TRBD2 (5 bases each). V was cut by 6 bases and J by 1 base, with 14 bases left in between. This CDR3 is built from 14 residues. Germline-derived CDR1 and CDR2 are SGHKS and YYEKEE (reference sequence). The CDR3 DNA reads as TGTGCCAGCACCATCCGGGACGGATCCTACGAGCAGTACTTC. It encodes CASTIRDGSYEQYF.

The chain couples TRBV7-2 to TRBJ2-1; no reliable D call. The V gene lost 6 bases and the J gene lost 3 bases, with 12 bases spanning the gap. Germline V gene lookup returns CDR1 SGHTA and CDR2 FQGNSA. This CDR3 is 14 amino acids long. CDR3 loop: CASRPGVGYNEQFF. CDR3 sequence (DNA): TGTGCCAGCAGGCCCGGCGTGGGCTACAATGAGCAGTTCTTC. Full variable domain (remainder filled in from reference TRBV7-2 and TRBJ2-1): GAGVSQSPSNKVTEKGKDVELRCDPISGHTALYWYRQSLGQGLEFLIYFQGNSAPDKSGLPSDRFSAERTGGSVSTLTIQRTQQEDSAVYLCASRPGVGYNEQFFGPGTRLTVL.

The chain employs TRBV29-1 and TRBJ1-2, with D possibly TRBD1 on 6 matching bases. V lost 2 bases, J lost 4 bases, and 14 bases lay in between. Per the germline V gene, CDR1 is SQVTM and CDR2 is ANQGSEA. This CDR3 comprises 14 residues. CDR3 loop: CSVERTGQRYGYTF. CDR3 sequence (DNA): TGCAGCGTTGAAAGAACAGGGCAGCGCTATGGCTACACCTTC.

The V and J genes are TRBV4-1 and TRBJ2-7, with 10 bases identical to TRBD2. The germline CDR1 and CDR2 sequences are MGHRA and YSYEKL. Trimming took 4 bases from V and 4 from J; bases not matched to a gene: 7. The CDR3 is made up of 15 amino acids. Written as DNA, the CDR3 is TGCGCCAGCAGCCCAAGCCCTAGCGGGAGTTACGAGCAGTACTTC. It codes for CASSPSPSGSYEQYF.

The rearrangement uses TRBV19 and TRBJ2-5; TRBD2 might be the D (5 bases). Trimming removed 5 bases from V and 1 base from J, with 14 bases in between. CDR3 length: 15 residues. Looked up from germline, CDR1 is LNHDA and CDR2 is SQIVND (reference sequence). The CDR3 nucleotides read TGTGCCAGTAGTTCTCGGGGAGTCACCCAAGAGACCCAGTACTTC. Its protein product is CASSSRGVTQETQYF.

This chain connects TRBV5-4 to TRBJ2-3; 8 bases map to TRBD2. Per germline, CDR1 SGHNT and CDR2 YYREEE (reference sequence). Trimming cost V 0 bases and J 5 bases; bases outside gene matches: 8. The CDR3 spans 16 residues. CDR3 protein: CASSLAASGREDTQYF. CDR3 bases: TGTGCCAGCAGCTTGGCCGCCAGCGGGAGAGAAGATACGCAGTATTTT.

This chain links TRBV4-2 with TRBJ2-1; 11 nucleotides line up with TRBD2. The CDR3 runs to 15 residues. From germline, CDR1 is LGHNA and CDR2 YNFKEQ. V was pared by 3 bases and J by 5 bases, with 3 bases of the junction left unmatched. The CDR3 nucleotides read TGTGCCAGCAGCCAGGGACTAGCGGCCCACAATGAGCAGTTCTTC. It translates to CASSQGLAAHNEQFF.

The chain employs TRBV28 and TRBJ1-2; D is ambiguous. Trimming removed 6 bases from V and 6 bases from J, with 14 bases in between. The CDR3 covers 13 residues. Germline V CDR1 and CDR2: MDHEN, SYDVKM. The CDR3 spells CASRAPLQNGYTF. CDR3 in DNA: TGTGCCAGCAGGGCTCCCCTACAGAATGGCTACACCTTC.

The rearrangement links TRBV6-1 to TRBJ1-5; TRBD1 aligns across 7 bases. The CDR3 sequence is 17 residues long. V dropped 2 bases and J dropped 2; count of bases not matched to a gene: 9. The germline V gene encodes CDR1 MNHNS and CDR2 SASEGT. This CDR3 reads CASSEFRGGGGNQPQHF. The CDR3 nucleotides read TGTGCCAGCAGTGAATTTCGAGGGGGCGGGGGCAATCAGCCCCAGCATTTT.

The DNA for the CDR3 is TGTGCCAGTAGATCAGCGGGGGGGAGGTACAATGAGCAGTTCTTC. Protein: CASRSAGGRYNEQFF. V and J are TRBV19 and TRBJ2-1; 10 nucleotides agree with TRBD2. The trim removed 6 bases at V and 4 bases at J, leaving 6 bases unmatched. The length of the CDR3 is 15 residues. Germline CDR1 LNHDA, CDR2 SQIVND (reference sequence).

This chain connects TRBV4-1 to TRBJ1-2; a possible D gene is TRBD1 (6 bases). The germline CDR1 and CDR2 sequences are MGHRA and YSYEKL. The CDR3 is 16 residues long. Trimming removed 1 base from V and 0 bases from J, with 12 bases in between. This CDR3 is CASSQVLRGANYGYTF. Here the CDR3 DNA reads TGCGCCAGCAGCCAAGTTCTAAGGGGGGCTAACTATGGCTACACCTTC.

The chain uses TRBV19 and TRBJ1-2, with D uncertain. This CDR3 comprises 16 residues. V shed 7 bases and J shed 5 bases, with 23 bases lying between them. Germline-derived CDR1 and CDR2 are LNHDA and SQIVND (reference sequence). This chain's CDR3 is CASNDGKAEGGYGYTF. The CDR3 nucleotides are TGTGCCAGTAATGATGGAAAAGCAGAGGGTGGGTATGGCTACACCTTC.

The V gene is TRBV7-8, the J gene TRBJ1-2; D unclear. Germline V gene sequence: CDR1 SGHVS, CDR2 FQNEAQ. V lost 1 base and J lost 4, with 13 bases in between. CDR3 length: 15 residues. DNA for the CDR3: TGTGCCAGCAGCTTAGTAGTTGGGTCAGCCTATGGCTACACCTTC. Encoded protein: CASSLVVGSAYGYTF.

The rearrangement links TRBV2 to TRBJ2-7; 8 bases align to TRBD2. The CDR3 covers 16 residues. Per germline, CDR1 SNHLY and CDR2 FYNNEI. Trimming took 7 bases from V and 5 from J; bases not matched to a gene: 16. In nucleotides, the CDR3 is TGTGCCAGCACCGACAGCCGTCCAGCGGGAGTAGACGAGCAGTACTTC. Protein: CASTDSRPAGVDEQYF.

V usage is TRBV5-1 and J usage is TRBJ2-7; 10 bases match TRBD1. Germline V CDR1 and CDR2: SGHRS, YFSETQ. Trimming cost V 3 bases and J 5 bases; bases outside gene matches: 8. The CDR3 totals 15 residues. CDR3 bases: TGCGCCAGCAGCTCAGACAGGGGGCCCCTCGACGAGCAGTACTTC. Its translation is CASSSDRGPLDEQYF.

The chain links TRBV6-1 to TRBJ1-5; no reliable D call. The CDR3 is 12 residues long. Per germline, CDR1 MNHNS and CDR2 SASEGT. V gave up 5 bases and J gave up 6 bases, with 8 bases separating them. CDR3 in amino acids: CASSTASQPQHF. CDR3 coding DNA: TGTGCCAGCAGTACAGCAAGTCAGCCCCAGCATTTT.

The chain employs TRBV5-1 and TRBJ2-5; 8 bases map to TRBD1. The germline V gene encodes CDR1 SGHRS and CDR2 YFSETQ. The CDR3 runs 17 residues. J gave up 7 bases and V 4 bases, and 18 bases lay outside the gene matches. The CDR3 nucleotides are TGCGCCAGCAGCCCGCTGGCCCCCATGACAGGGGCAGGGACCCAGTACTTC. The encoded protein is CASSPLAPMTGAGTQYF.

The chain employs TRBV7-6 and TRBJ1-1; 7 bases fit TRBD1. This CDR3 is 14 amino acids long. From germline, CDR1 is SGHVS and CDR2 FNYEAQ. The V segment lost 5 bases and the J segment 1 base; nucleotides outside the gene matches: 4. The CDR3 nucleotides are TGTGCCAGCAGCACCGGGACAGCGAACACTGAAGCTTTCTTT. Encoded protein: CASSTGTANTEAFF.

The CDR3 sequence is CASSSFGPPYEQYF. CDR3 in DNA: TGTGCCAGCAGCTCGTTCGGGCCCCCCTACGAGCAGTACTTC. The chain recombines TRBV7-9 with TRBJ2-7; D unclear. The CDR3 spans 14 residues. Looked up from germline, CDR1 is SEHNR and CDR2 is FQNEAQ (reference sequence). The V end was cut by 4 bases, the J end by 2 bases, with 12 bases between.